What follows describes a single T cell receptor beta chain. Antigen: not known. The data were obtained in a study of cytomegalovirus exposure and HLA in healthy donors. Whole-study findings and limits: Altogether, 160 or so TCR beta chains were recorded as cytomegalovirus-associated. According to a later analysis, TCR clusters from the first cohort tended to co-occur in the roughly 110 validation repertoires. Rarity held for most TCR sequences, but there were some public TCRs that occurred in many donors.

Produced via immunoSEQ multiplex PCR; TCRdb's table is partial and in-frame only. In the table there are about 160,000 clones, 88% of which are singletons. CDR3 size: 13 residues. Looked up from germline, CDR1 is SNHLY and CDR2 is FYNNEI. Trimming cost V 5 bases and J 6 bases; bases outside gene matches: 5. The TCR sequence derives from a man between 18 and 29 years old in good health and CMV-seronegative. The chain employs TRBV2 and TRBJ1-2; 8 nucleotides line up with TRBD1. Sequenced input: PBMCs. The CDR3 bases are TGTGCCAGCAGTTCAGGGGGCGTGGATGGCTACACCTTC. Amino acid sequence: CASSSGGVDGYTF.